The 14 T cell receptor beta chains below were found in one sample sequenced in a study of sequential checkpoint blockade in melanoma. Data came from immunoSEQ multiplex PCR; TCRdb stores just in-frame clones and leaves some out. The sample has some 30,000 clones, approximately 82% seen once. Sample treatment: randomized to nivolumab then ipilimumab (arm A) or the reverse (arm B). The sample in question was CD8+ T cells sorted from blood (inferred from file names), obtained from a patient given nivolumab and ipilimumab in sequence. These TCRs come from a human donor with melanoma.

DNA of the CDR3: TGTGCCAGCAGGGGGGAGGCGAATGAAAAACTGTTTTTT. It is translated as CASRGEANEKLFF. This rearrangement joins TRBV9 to TRBJ1-4, with TRBD1 as a possible D gene (5 bases). Per the germline V gene, CDR1 is SGDLS and CDR2 is YYNGEE. V was trimmed by 5 bases and J by 5 bases, leaving 10 bases between them. The CDR3 spans 13 residues.

This clone was detected a few times. This chain connects TRBV13 to TRBJ2-7, with 7 positions matching TRBD1. The junction had 7 bases not matched to a gene; V was cut back by 5 bases and J by 0 bases. The CDR3 contains 15 residues. Per the germline V gene, CDR1 is PRHDT and CDR2 is FYEKMQ (reference sequence). The CDR3 sequence is CASSVGQPFSYEQYF. The CDR3 nucleotides are TGTGCCAGCAGCGTGGGACAGCCCTTCTCCTACGAGCAGTACTTC.

V usage is TRBV4-2 and J usage is TRBJ2-3; 10 positions match TRBD2. The CDR3 loop spans 16 amino acids. CDR1 and CDR2 from the germline V gene are LGHNA and YNFKEQ. The J segment lost 3 bases and the V segment lost 3 bases, leaving 6 bases of the junction unmatched. This CDR3 reads CASSQKLAGMTDTQYF. Here the CDR3 DNA reads TGTGCCAGCAGCCAGAAACTAGCGGGAATGACAGATACGCAGTATTTT.

J is TRBJ1-6 and V is TRBV4-1, with TRBD1 matching 8 bases. With 1 base clipped from V and 9 bases from J, the junction kept 5 bases outside the gene matches. The CDR3 has 15 residues. Germline CDR1 and CDR2: MGHRA and YSYEKL. The CDR3 DNA is TGCGCCAGCAGCCAAGGGAAAGACAGGGGTTCACCCCTCCACTTT. Protein sequence: CASSQGKDRGSPLHF.

The genes are TRBV6-6 and TRBJ1-5; D ambiguous. Germline CDR1 and CDR2: MNHNY and SVGAGI (reference sequence). V was clipped by 2 bases and J by 8 bases, with 13 bases between them. This CDR3 is built from 14 residues. The CDR3 sequence is CASSYPSGREPQHF. The CDR3 region has the DNA TGTGCCAGCAGTTACCCCTCGGGAAGGGAGCCCCAGCATTTT.

This chain uses TRBV19 with TRBJ2-7; D is perhaps TRBD1 (6 bases). CDR1 is LNHDA, CDR2 SQIVND, per germline (reference sequence). This CDR3 contains 16 residues. The V end lost 6 bases, the J end lost 3 bases, and 21 bases lay between the germline ends. CDR3 bases: TGTGCCAGTAGCGAAACCCCCGCCTGGGGGCACTACGAGCAGTACTTC. This gives the protein CASSETPAWGHYEQYF. Together with reference TRBV19 and TRBJ2-7, the CDR3 gives the full variable domain: DGGITQSPKYLFRKEGQNVTLSCEQNLNHDAMYWYRQDPGQGLRLIYYSQIVNDFQKGDIAEGYSVSREKKESFPLTVTSAQKNPTAFYLCASSETPAWGHYEQYFGPGTRLTVT.

The chain has TRBV27 and TRBJ2-7; D possibly corresponds to TRBD1 (5 bases). Trimming pared 3 bases from V and 5 bases from J, leaving 11 bases between. This CDR3 has 13 residues. Germline V gives CDR1 MNHEY, CDR2 SMNVEV (reference sequence). The CDR3 region has the DNA TGTGCCAGCAGTTTCGGCAGGGTGGACGAGCAGTACTTC. This codes for CASSFGRVDEQYF.

The chain is built from TRBV15 and TRBJ2-5; 8 bases line up with TRBD1. The J call may be mistaken, given a closer DNA end match to TRBJ2-7. This CDR3 contains 17 residues. Germline CDR1 LNHNV, CDR2 YYDKDF (reference sequence). Here the CDR3 reads CATSRSMGQAFYYEQYF. For the CDR3, the DNA is TGTGCCACCAGCAGAAGTATGGGACAGGCCTTCTACTACGAGCAGTACTTC.

This chain links TRBV5-1 with TRBJ2-2; the D gene is possibly TRBD2 (6 bases). V was cut by 2 bases and J by 4 bases, with 15 bases left in between. The CDR3 runs to 16 residues. Germline loops: CDR1 SGHRS, CDR2 YFSETQ. The CDR3 DNA sequence: TGCGCCAGCAGCTTCGGTAGCGGCCTGGGCACCGGGGAGCTGTTTTTT. Protein product: CASSFGSGLGTGELFF. Together with reference TRBV5-1 and TRBJ2-2, the CDR3 gives the full variable domain: KAGVTQTPRYLIKTRGQQVTLSCSPISGHRSVSWYQQTPGQGLQFLFEYFSETQRNKGNFPGRFSGRQFSNSRSEMNVSTLELGDSALYLCASSFGSGLGTGELFFGEGSRLTVL.

The chain couples TRBV10-1 to TRBJ2-2, with D perhaps TRBD2 (6 bases). Germline CDR1 WNHNN, CDR2 SYGVQD (reference sequence). CDR3 size: 14 residues. With 2 bases removed from V and 6 bases from J, the gap between germline ends came to 10 bases. Here the CDR3 reads CASSETRGPGELFF. The CDR3 bases are TGCGCCAGCAGTGAGACGCGGGGCCCCGGGGAGCTGTTTTTT.

This chain connects TRBV6-5 to TRBJ1-2; no firm D call. Germline V gene data show CDR1 as MNHEY and CDR2 as SVGAGI. V shed 0 bases and J shed 3 bases, with 8 bases lying between them. The CDR3 is made up of 14 amino acids. Here the CDR3 reads CASSYSEEYYGYTF. CDR3 DNA: TGTGCCAGCAGTTACTCAGAGGAATACTATGGCTACACCTTC.

The chain recombines TRBV30 with TRBJ1-5; 8 positions agree with TRBD1. V lost 1 base and J lost 5; bases outside the gene matches: 7. The CDR3 spans 15 residues. CDR1 GTSNPN and CDR2 SVGIG come from the germline V gene (reference sequence). The chain's CDR3 is CAWSDGQGTDQPQHF. CDR3 nucleotide sequence: TGTGCCTGGAGTGACGGACAGGGAACCGATCAGCCCCAGCATTTT. The full variable domain, with the rest looked up from reference TRBV30 and TRBJ1-5, is SQTIHQWPATLVQPVGSPLSLECTVEGTSNPNLYWYRQAAGRGLQLLFYSVGIGQISSEVPQNLSASRPQDRQFILSSKKLLLSDSGFYLCAWSDGQGTDQPQHFGDGTRLSIL.

The chain uses TRBV23-1 and TRBJ1-6, with TRBD1 as a possible D gene (6 bases). TRBV23-1 is classed as an ORF, of uncertain function. The CDR3 has 16 residues. The V end lost 4 bases, the J end lost 7 bases, and 17 bases lay between the germline ends. The CDR3 loop reads CASSLTRDTRNSPLHF. CDR3 coding DNA: TGCGCCAGCAGTCTGACACGGGACACGAGGAATTCACCCCTCCACTTT.

Concerning this clone: A much larger clone differs from this one at a single base, so this may be a read error. This chain connects TRBV4-2 to TRBJ2-7, with 7 bases fitting TRBD1. This CDR3 is built from 15 residues. Trimming took 1 base from V and 3 from J; bases not matched to a gene: 6. The germline gives CDR1 LGHNA, CDR2 YNFKEQ. The DNA of the CDR3 is TGTGCCAGCAGCCAAGGGCAGGGGGAAGGCTACGAGCAGTACTTC. Translating it yields CASSQGQGEGYEQYF.